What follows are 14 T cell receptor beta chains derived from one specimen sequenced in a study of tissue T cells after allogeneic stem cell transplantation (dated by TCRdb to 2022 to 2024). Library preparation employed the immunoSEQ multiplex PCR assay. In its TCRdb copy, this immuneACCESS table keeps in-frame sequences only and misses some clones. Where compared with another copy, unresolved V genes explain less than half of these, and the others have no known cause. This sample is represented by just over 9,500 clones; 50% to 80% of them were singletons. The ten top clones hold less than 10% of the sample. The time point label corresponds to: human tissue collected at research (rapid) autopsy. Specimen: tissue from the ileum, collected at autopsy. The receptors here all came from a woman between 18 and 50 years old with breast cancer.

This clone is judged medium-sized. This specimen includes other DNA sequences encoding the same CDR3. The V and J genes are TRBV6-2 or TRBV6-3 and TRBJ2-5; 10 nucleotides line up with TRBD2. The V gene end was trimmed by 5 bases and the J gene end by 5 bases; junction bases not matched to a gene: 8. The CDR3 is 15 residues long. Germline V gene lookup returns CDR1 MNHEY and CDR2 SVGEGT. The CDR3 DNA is TGTGCCAGCAGTCCGGGGACTAGCGCGGGGGAGACCCAGTACTTC. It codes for CASSPGTSAGETQYF.

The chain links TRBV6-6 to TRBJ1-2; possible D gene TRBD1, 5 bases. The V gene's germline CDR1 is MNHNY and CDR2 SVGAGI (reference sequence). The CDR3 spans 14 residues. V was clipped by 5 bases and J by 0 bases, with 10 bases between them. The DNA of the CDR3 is TGTGCCAGCAGTACCTCGGGGGCTAACTATGGCTACACCTTC. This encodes CASSTSGANYGYTF.

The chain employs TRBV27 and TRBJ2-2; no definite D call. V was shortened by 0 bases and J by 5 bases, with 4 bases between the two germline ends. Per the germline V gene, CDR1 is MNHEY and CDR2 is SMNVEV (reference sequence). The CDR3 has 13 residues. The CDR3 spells CASSLSGTGELFF. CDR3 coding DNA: TGTGCCAGCAGTTTATCAGGGACCGGGGAGCTGTTTTTT.

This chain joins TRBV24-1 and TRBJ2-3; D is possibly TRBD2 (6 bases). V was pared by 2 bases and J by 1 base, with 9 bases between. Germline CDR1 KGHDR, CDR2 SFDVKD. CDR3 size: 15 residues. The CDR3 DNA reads TGTGCCACCAGTGATTACGTAGCGGGCACAGATACGCAGTATTTT. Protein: CATSDYVAGTDTQYF.

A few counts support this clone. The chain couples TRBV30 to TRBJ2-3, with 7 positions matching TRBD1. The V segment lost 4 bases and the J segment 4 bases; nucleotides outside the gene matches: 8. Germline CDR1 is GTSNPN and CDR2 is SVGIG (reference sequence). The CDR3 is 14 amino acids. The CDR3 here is CAWTTTGWSDTQYF. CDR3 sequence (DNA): TGTGCCTGGACCACGACAGGGTGGTCAGATACGCAGTATTTT.

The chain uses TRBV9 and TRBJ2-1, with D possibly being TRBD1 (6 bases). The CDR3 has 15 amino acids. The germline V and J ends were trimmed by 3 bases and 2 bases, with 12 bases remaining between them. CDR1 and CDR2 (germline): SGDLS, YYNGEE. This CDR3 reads CASSGRDRTYNEQFF. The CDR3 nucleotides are TGTGCCAGCAGCGGAAGAGACAGGACCTACAATGAGCAGTTCTTC.

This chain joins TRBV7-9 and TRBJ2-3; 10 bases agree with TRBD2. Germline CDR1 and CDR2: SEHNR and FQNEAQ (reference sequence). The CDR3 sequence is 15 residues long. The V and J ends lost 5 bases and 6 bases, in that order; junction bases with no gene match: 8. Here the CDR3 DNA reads TGTGCCAGCAGCCGACCGGGACTAGCGCTGGATACGCAGTATTTT. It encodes CASSRPGLALDTQYF.

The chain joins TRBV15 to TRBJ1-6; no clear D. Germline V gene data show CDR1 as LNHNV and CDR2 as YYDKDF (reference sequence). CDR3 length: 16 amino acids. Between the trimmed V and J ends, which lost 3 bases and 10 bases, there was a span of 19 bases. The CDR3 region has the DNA TGTGCCACCAGCAGTTTACTCATGGGAAGTGTATCACCCCTCCACTTT. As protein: CATSSLLMGSVSPLHF.

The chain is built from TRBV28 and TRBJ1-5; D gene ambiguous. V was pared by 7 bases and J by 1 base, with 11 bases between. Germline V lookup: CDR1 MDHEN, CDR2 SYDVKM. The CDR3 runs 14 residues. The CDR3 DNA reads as TGTGCCAGCACCCTGACCGGGAGCAATCAGCCCCAGCATTTT. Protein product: CASTLTGSNQPQHF. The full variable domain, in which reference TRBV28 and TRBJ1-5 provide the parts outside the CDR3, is DVKVTQSSRYLVKRTGEKVFLECVQDMDHENMFWYRQDPGLGLRLIYFSYDVKMKEKGDIPEGYSVSREKKERFSLILESASTNQTSMYLCASTLTGSNQPQHFGDGTRLSIL.

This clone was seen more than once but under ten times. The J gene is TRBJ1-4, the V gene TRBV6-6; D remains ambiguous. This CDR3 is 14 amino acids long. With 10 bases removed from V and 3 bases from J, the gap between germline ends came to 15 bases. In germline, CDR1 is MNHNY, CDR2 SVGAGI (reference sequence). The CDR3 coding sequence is TGTGCCACCCTAGGCAAGGAGGCTAATGAAAAACTGTTTTTT. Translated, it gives CATLGKEANEKLFF.

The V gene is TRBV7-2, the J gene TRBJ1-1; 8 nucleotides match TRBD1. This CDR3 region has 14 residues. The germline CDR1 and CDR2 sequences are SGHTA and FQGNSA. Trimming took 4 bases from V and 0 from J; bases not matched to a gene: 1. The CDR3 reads CASSWDRMNTEAFF. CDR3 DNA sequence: TGTGCCAGCAGCTGGGACAGGATGAACACTGAAGCTTTCTTT.

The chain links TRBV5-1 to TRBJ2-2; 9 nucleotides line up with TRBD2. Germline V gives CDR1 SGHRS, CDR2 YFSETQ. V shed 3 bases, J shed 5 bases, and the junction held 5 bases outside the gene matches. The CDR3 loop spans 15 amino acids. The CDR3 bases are TGCGCCAGCAGCTCGGAAGCGGGAGGAACCGGGGAGCTGTTTTTT. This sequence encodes CASSSEAGGTGELFF.

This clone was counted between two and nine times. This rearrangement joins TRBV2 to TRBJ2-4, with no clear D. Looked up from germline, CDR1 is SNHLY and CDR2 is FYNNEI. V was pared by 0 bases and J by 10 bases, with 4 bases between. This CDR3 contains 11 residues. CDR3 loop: CASSEAGIQYF. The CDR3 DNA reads TGTGCCAGCAGTGAAGCGGGGATTCAGTACTTC.

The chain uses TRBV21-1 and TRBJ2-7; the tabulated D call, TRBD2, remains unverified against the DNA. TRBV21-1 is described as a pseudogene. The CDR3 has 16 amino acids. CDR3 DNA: TGTGCCAGCAGCAGTACTAGCGGGAGTTACATCAACGAGCAGTACTTC. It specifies CASSSTSGSYINEQYF.